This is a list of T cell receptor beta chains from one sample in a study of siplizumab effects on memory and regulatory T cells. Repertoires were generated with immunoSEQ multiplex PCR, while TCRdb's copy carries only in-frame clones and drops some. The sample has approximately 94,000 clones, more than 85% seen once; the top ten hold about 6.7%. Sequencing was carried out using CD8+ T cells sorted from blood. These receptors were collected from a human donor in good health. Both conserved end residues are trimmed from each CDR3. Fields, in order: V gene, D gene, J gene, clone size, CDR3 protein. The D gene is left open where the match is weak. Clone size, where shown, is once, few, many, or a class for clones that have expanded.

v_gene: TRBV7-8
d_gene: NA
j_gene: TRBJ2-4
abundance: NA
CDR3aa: ASSSEGAGSGNIQY

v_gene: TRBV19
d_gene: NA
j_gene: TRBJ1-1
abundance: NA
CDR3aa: ASSIGFKGLVEAF

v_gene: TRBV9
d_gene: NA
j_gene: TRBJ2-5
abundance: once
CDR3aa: ASSPPPFETQY

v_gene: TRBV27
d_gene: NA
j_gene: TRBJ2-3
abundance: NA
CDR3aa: ASSLSQGGGVAQY

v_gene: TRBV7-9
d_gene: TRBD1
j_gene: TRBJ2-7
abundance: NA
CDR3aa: ASSLVQGFNEQY

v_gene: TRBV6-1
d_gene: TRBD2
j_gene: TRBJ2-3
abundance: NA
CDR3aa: ASSEVSGGADTQY

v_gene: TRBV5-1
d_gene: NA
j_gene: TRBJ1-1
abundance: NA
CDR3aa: ASSLLQGENTEAF

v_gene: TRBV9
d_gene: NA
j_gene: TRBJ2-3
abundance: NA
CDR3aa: ASSGLAGAGTDTQY

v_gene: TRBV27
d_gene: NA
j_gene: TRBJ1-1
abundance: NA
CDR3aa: ASPPAGGANTEAF

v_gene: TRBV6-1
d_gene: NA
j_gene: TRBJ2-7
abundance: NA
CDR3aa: ASSEYTLGPYEQY

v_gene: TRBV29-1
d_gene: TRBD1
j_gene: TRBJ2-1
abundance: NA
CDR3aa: SPIPTGSNEQF

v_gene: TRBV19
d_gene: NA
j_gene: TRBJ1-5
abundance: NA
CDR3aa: ASSETVPDQPQH

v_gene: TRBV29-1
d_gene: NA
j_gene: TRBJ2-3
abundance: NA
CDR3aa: SVVQPRRGDTQY

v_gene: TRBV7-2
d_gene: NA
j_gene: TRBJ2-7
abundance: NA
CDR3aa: ASSLGLEVLY

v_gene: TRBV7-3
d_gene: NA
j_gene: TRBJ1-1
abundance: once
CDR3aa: ASSLALNTEAF

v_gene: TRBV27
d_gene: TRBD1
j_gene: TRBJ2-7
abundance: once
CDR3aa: ASNTLTGSEQY

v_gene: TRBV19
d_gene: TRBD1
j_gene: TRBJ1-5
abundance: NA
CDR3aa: ASRTGWQPQH

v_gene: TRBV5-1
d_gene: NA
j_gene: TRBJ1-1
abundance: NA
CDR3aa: ASSFEGYPEAF

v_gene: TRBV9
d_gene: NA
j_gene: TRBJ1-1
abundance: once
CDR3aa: ASSVASGGTEAF

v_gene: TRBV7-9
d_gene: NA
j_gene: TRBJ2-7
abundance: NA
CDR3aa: ASSHEDEQY

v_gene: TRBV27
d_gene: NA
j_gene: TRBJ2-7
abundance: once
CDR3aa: ASSFADSPYEQY

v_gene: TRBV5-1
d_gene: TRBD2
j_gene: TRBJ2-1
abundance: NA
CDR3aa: ASSPPGLRSYNEQF

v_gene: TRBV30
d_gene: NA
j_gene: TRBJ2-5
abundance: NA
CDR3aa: AWSPTGETQY

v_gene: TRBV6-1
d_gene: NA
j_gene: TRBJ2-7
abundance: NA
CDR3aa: ASRRQREQY

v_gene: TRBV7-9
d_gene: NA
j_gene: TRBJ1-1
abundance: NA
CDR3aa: ASTRGGNTEAF

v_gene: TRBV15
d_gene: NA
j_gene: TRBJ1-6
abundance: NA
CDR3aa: ATSRSWGADSPLH

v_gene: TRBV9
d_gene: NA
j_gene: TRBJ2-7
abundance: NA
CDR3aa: ASSAPTGYEQY

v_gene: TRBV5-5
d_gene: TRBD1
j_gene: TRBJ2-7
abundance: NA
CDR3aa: ASSRETGDWHEQY

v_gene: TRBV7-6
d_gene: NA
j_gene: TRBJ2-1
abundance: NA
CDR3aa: ASSRLYNEQF

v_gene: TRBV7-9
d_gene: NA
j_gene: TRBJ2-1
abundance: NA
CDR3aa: ASSLVRGGEQF

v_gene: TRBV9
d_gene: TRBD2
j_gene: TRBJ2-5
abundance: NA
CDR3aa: ASSVGLAGLQETQY

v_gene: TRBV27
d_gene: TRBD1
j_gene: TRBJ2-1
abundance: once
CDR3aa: ASRRGQGVALYYNEQF

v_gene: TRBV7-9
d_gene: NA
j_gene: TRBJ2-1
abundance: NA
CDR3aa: ASIPFAGLSSYNEQF

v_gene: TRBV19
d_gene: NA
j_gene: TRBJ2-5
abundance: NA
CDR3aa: ASSMGSLVGETQY

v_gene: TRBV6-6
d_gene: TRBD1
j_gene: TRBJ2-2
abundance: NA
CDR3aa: ASSGQGGTGELF

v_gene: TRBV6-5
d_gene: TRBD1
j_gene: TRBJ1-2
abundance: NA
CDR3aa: ASSSDREKGYT

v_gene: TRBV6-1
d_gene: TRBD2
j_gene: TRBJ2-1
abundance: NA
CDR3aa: ASSTPGLGLDEQF

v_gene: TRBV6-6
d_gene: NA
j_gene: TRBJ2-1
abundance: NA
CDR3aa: ASSLTPPGQNNEQF

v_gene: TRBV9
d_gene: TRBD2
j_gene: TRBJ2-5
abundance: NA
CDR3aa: ASSVMGLAGGETQY

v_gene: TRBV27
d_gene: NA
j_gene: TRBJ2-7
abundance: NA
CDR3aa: ASSFTPDYEQY

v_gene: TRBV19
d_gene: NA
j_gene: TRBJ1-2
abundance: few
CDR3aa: ASSMNSYYGYT

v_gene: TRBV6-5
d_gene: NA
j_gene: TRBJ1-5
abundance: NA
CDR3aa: ASTEVAGNQPQH

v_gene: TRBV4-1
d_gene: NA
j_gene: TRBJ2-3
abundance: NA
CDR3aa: ASSQELGVSTDTQY

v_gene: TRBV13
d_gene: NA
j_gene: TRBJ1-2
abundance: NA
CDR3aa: ASSLARDGGRAYGYT

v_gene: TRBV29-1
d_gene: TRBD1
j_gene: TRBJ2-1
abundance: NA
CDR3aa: SVERTGGRRNEQF

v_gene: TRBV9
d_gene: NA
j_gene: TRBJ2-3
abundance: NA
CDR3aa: ASSVDPLAEDTQY

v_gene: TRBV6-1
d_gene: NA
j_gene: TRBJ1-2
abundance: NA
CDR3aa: ASKSPTDYGYT

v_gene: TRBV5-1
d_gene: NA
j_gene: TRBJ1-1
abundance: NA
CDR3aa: ASSGGGTNTEAF

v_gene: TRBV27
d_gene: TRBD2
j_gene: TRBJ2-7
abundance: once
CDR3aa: ASSGTSGAYEQY

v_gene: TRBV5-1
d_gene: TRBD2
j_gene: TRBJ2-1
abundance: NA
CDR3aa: ASSLRLANAYNEQF

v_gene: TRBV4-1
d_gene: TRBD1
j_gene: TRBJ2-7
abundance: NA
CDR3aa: ASSWETGRNYEQY

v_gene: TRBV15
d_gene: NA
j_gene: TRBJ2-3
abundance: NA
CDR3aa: ATSRRRESADTQY

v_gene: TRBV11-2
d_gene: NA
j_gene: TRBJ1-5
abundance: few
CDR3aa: ASSLGGGTRDEVQH

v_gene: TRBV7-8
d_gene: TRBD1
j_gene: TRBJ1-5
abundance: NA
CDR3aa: ASSLGGGRGQPQH

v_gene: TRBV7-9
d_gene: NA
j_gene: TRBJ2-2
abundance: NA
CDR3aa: ASIPIGTGELF

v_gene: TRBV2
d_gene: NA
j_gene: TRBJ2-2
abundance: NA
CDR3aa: ASRSMAGELF

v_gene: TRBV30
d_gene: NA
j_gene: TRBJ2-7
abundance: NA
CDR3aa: AWSTVSYEQY